This T cell receptor (beta chain) was sequenced during a study of identical twins. Notes on this clonotype: No antigen is known for it.

Each CDR3 protein gets one entry after TCRdb re-called the 5' RACE reads with MiXCR. Of 310,000 or so distinct CDR3 sequences listed, roughly 8.6% are singletons. Study findings and constraints: Excess sharing between twins was weaker in beta out-of-frame sequences. The analysis was cross-sectional rather than longitudinal within donors.

The CDR3 consists of 15 residues. V trimming: 5 bases; J trimming: 5 bases; junction bases outside the gene matches: 4. In germline, CDR1 is DFQATT, CDR2 SNEGSKA (reference sequence). This sample also belongs to another study, concerning yellow fever vaccine responses in identical twins.

The TCR originated in a young woman in good health. The V call is TRBV20-1, the J call TRBJ2-3; 16 bases agree with TRBD2. Material: memory (CD45RO+) T cells sorted from blood. The CDR3 nucleotides read TGCAGTGCTTCGGGACTAGCGGGGGGGCAAGATACGCAGTATTTT. As protein: CSASGLAGGQDTQYF.